This T cell receptor beta chain was obtained from a study of metastatic and nonmetastatic thyroid tumors. Study observations and caveats: Across blood and tumor, TCR beta diversity in malignant thyroid tumors was reportedly significantly higher than in benign nodules.

CDR1 is MNHNS and CDR2 is SASEGT in the germline V gene. This CDR3 has 16 residues. V lost 3 bases and J 3 bases, leaving 12 bases between the germline ends. Original processing notes: Between-group CDR3 differences, defined by clinicopathological status, yielded a distant-metastasis classifier for papillary thyroid cancer. With MiXCR, TCRdb called clones anew from the PCR reads. The V and J calls come from TCRdb's annotation, not from the publication. The sample shows 9,000 or so clones, roughly 14% of them seen only once. This clone is medium-sized by share. What it binds is not known. There were no patients who had received any treatment before thyroid surgery.

V usage is TRBV6-1 and J usage is TRBJ1-6; D possibly corresponds to TRBD1 (5 bases). This clonotype originated in a female donor with papillary thyroid cancer or a benign thyroid nodule (not recorded which). Some clones in this sample may be carry-over from other donors' samples. Sample: blood. In DNA form, the CDR3 reads TGTGCCAGCAGTGAGCGGGTCGACAGCTATAATTCACCCCTCCACTTT. The encoded protein is CASSERVDSYNSPLHF.